Included here is one TCR beta chain sequence, with context. Its target is unknown. Only in-frame clones appear in the TCRdb table, and some are missing; sequencing was by immunoSEQ multiplex PCR. The sample has 20,000 to 25,000 clones; 78% are singletons. These data originate in a study of T cell clones after liver transplantation. Across the whole study: Blood was drawn pre-transplant, before withdrawal, and after full or failed withdrawal.

Trimming at V came to 0 bases and at J to 9 bases, leaving 4 bases not matched to a gene. Germline CDR1 reads MRHNA; CDR2 reads SNTAGT. The CDR3 covers 13 residues. The study's findings and limits: Rather than being deleted, graft donor-reactive T cells may have moved into the graft.

Unstimulated PBMCs were sorted into CD3+CD4+ and CD3+CD8+ populations. The sequencing used CD8+ T cells from blood, collected 54 months after liver transplant. The rearrangement links TRBV6-4 to TRBJ1-1, with TRBD1 matching 7 bases. The TCR comes from a human patient who received a liver transplant. Some of these T cells may belong to the graft donor. The CDR3 region is CASSDSGQPKAFF. DNA for the CDR3: TGTGCCAGCAGTGACTCGGGACAGCCTAAAGCTTTCTTT.